The 20 T cell receptor beta chains listed next were all sequenced from one sample in a study of blood T cell repertoires in COVID-19. This table comes from immunoSEQ multiplex PCR, and its TCRdb copy is limited to in-frame clones, with some not included. The data contain about 260,000 clones, more than 75% of them seen just once; the ten biggest clones take up 1.5%. Source material: peripheral blood. Receptor source: a middle-aged woman who had recovered from COVID-19.

The genes are TRBV27 and TRBJ2-5; 8 bases line up with TRBD1. After removal of 5 bases from V and 0 bases from J, the junction contained 11 bases not matched to a gene. The CDR3 covers 17 residues. Germline V gene lookup returns CDR1 MNHEY and CDR2 SMNVEV (reference sequence). This CDR3 is CASSPRPGQVYQETQYF. The DNA for the CDR3 is TGTGCCAGCAGTCCCCGCCCGGGACAGGTGTACCAAGAGACCCAGTACTTC.

This chain joins TRBV5-1 and TRBJ2-5; maybe TRBD1 (5 bases). This CDR3 is 15 amino acids long. The germline V gene encodes CDR1 SGHRS and CDR2 YFSETQ. Trimming removed 0 bases at V and 5 bases at J, with 14 bases between. The CDR3 region has the DNA TGCGCCAGCAGCTTGGTACCGGGCGCAGGGGAGACCCAGTACTTC. Its translation is CASSLVPGAGETQYF.

The chain links TRBV5-4 to TRBJ1-2; 10 positions agree with TRBD1. V shed 2 bases and J 5 bases; nucleotides not matched to a gene: 9. The germline CDR1 and CDR2 sequences are SGHNT and YYREEE (reference sequence). The CDR3 has 16 residues. Written as DNA, the CDR3 is TGTGCCAGCAGCTTCGTGACAGGGGGCGGCGAATATGGCTACACCTTC. The encoded protein is CASSFVTGGGEYGYTF. Looking up the rest from reference TRBV5-4 and TRBJ1-2 gives the full variable domain: ETGVTQSPTHLIKTRGQQVTLRCSSQSGHNTVSWYQQALGQGPQFIFQYYREEENGRGNFPPRFSGLQFPNYSSELNVNALELDDSALYLCASSFVTGGGEYGYTFGSGTRLTVV.

This chain links TRBV5-4 with TRBJ2-5, with D maybe TRBD1 (5 bases). The CDR3 runs 15 residues. Germline V gene lookup returns CDR1 SGHNT and CDR2 YYREEE (reference sequence). The germline V and J ends were trimmed by 1 base and 5 bases, with 15 bases remaining between them. CDR3 loop: CASSLRGGATETQYF. The CDR3 bases are TGTGCCAGCAGCTTGAGGGGTGGGGCAACGGAGACCCAGTACTTC.

The rearrangement joins TRBV4-3 to TRBJ2-1; a possible D gene is TRBD1 (6 bases). Germline lookup yields CDR1 LGHNA and CDR2 YSLEER. The CDR3 has 14 amino acids. Trimming pared 1 base from V and 7 bases from J, leaving 11 bases between. In DNA, the CDR3 is TGCGCCAGCAGCCAAGTAAGGGGGAATAATGAGCAGTTCTTC. The encoded protein is CASSQVRGNNEQFF.

This sequence joins TRBV6-5 and TRBJ2-6, with D possibly being TRBD2 (5 bases). Trimming removed 0 bases from V and 4 bases from J, with 10 bases in between. Germline V gene sequence: CDR1 MNHEY, CDR2 SVGAGI. The CDR3 loop spans 16 amino acids. The CDR3 sequence is CASSYSTNTGANVLTF. The CDR3 nucleotides are TGTGCCAGCAGTTACTCGACTAACACCGGGGCCAACGTCCTGACTTTC.

This clone was recorded a few times. This chain joins TRBV6-6 and TRBJ2-7, with 10 positions matching TRBD2. This CDR3 has 15 residues. V shed 7 bases and J 4 bases; nucleotides not matched to a gene: 10. Looked up from germline, CDR1 is MNHNY and CDR2 is SVGAGI (reference sequence). CDR3 region: CASTLSGGEPYEQYF. CDR3 DNA sequence: TGTGCCAGCACCCTCAGCGGGGGGGAACCTTACGAGCAGTACTTC.

The gene calls are TRBV10-3 and TRBJ1-2; unclear D gene. The germline V gene has CDR1 ENHRY and CDR2 SYGVKD. This CDR3 region has 12 residues. The V and J ends lost 6 bases and 8 bases respectively, with 13 bases between them. The CDR3 protein is CAIRTMATGYTF. The CDR3 bases are TGTGCCATCAGAACTATGGCTACGGGCTACACCTTC.

V usage is TRBV18 and J usage is TRBJ1-1; TRBD1 matches 10 bases. V lost 3 bases, J lost 0 bases, and 4 bases stayed unmatched. The CDR3 is made up of 16 amino acids. Germline CDR1 reads KGHSH; CDR2 reads LQKENI. CDR3 protein: CASSPRGQGMNTEAFF. The CDR3 region has the DNA TGTGCCAGCTCACCCCGGGGACAGGGGATGAACACTGAAGCTTTCTTT.

This sequence joins TRBV3-1 (or the pseudogene TRBV3-2) and TRBJ2-7; weak D call: TRBD2 (6 bases). The germline CDR1 and CDR2 sequences are LGHDT and YNNKEL (reference sequence). The CDR3 covers 15 residues. The germline V and J ends were trimmed by 7 bases and 5 bases, with 21 bases remaining between them. CDR3 sequence reads: CASTEDPEGVHEQYF. The DNA for the CDR3 is TGTGCCAGCACTGAGGACCCGGAGGGCGTCCACGAGCAGTACTTC.

The chain uses TRBV27 and TRBJ2-7, with 9 nucleotides matching TRBD1. J was trimmed by 3 bases and V by 7 bases; bases with no gene match: 19. Germline-derived CDR1 and CDR2 are MNHEY and SMNVEV (reference sequence). The CDR3 has 18 amino acids. The CDR3 nucleotides read TGTGCCAGCATGGGGGGTTTAAGGGAAACAGGGGGCTTCTACGAGCAGTACTTC. Protein product: CASMGGLRETGGFYEQYF.

As to this clone: This sample also contains other DNA sequences that code for the same CDR3. V and J are TRBV9 and TRBJ2-5; 9 bases line up with TRBD1. Germline CDR1 is SGDLS and CDR2 is YYNGEE. Trimming took 4 bases from V and 3 from J; bases not matched to a gene: 4. This CDR3 is built from 14 residues. The CDR3 DNA follows: TGTGCCAGCAGCCCGCGGGACAGGGAAGAGACCCAGTACTTC. It yields the protein CASSPRDREETQYF.

This chain links TRBV11-2 with TRBJ2-5; unclear D gene. The V end lost 2 bases, the J end lost 4 bases, and 8 bases lay between the germline ends. CDR3 length equals 13 residues. Germline loops: CDR1 SGHAT, CDR2 FQNNGV. The DNA for the CDR3 is TGTGCCAGCAGCTTAAACAGTAGAGAGACCCAGTACTTC. Translating gives CASSLNSRETQYF. Full variable domain (rest looked up from reference TRBV11-2 and TRBJ2-5): EAGVAQSPRYKIIEKRQSVAFWCNPISGHATLYWYQQILGQGPKLLIQFQNNGVVDDSQLPKDRFSAERLKGVDSTLKIQPAKLEDSAVYLCASSLNSRETQYFGPGTRLLVL.

This clone was detected a few times. This chain connects TRBV6-1 to TRBJ1-5; maybe TRBD1 (5 bases). Looked up from germline, CDR1 is MNHNS and CDR2 is SASEGT. The CDR3 covers 13 residues. Trimming took 3 bases from V and 7 from J, leaving 10 bases between them. The CDR3 DNA reads TGTGCCAGCAGTGAGCCAGGGCCCCAGCCCCAGCATTTT. It translates to CASSEPGPQPQHF.

The V gene is TRBV25-1, the J gene TRBJ1-4, with no clear D. Trimming took 6 bases from V and 4 from J, leaving 12 bases between them. The CDR3 consists of 14 residues. Germline lookup yields CDR1 MGHDK and CDR2 SYGVNS. CDR3 residues: CASRASYRNEKLFF. The CDR3, as DNA: TGTGCCAGCAGAGCGTCTTATCGTAATGAAAAACTGTTTTTT.

The chain couples TRBV6-2 or TRBV6-3 to TRBJ2-1; D uncertain. Per the germline V gene, CDR1 is MNHEY and CDR2 is SVGEGT. The length of the CDR3 is 13 residues. Trimming pared 6 bases from V and 5 bases from J, leaving 11 bases between. The CDR3 loop is CASSRLGHNEQFF. CDR3 nucleotide sequence: TGTGCCAGCAGCCGGCTGGGCCACAATGAGCAGTTCTTC.

The chain employs TRBV19 and TRBJ1-2, with D perhaps matching TRBD1 (5 bases). The V end lost 4 bases, the J end lost 0 bases, and 12 bases lay between the germline ends. CDR1 and CDR2 from the germline V gene are LNHDA and SQIVND (reference sequence). This CDR3 has 15 amino acids. CDR3 DNA sequence: TGTGCCAGTAGTACCCGGGGGGGTTCTAACTATGGCTACACCTTC. Its translation: CASSTRGGSNYGYTF.

The chain links TRBV6-2 or TRBV6-3 to TRBJ1-1, with a tentative D call TRBD1 (6 bases). CDR3 size: 13 residues. The germline gives CDR1 MNHEY, CDR2 SVGEGT. Trimming pared 2 bases from V and 5 bases from J, leaving 9 bases between. This CDR3 is CASSYNRETEAFF. CDR3 DNA sequence: TGTGCCAGCAGTTACAACAGGGAGACTGAAGCTTTCTTT.

This clone has only a few counts. The chain combines TRBV7-9 with TRBJ2-1; 8 nucleotides align to TRBD2. With 6 bases clipped from V and 4 bases from J, the junction kept 8 bases outside the gene matches. There are 15 residues in the CDR3. Germline V gene lookup returns CDR1 SEHNR and CDR2 FQNEAQ (reference sequence). As DNA, the CDR3 is TGTGCCAGCAGTCGCGTCACGGGGGGGTACAATGAGCAGTTCTTC. Translated, it gives CASSRVTGGYNEQFF.

The J gene is TRBJ2-2, the V gene TRBV30; D may be TRBD1 (6 bases). The V gene's germline CDR1 is GTSNPN and CDR2 SVGIG (reference sequence). The CDR3 is 16 residues long. V gave up 0 bases and J gave up 7 bases, with 18 bases separating them. DNA of the CDR3: TGTGCCTGGAGTGTAGGACCCAACACAGGGTTCGGGGAGCTGTTTTTT. Residues: CAWSVGPNTGFGELFF. The full variable domain, with the rest looked up from reference TRBV30 and TRBJ2-2, is SQTIHQWPATLVQPVGSPLSLECTVEGTSNPNLYWYRQAAGRGLQLLFYSVGIGQISSEVPQNLSASRPQDRQFILSSKKLLLSDSGFYLCAWSVGPNTGFGELFFGEGSRLTVL.